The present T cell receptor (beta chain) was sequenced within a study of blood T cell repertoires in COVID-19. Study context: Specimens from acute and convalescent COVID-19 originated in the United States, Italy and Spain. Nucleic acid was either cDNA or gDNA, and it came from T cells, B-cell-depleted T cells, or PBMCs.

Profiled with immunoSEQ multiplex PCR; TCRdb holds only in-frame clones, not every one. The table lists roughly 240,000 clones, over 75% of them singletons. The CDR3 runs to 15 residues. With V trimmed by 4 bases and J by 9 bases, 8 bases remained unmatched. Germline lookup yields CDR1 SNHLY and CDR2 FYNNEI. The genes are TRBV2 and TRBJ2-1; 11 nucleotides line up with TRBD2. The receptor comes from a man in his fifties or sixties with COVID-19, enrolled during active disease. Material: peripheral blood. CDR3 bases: TGTGCCAGCAGTGTCCTAGCGGGGGGTTTTGGTGAGCAGTTCTTC. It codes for CASSVLAGGFGEQFF.